One sample yielded the 30 T cell receptor beta chains listed below, sequenced in a study of blood T cell repertoires in COVID-19. Libraries were prepared by immunoSEQ multiplex PCR; TCRdb keeps only in-frame clonotypes and omits some of them. The sample holds over 150,000 clones, roughly 80% seen once. Sequencing input: peripheral blood. The receptors here all came from a man in his 70s with acute or convalescent COVID-19.

The CDR3 sequence: CASSSPLGGGNIQYF. The CDR3 region has the DNA TGTGCCAGCAGTTCCCCCCTGGGCGGGGGGAACATTCAGTACTTC. The chain employs TRBV6-5 and TRBJ2-4; 8 positions agree with TRBD2. Trimming cost V 4 bases and J 7 bases; bases outside gene matches: 9. CDR1 and CDR2 from the germline V gene are MNHEY and SVGAGI. CDR3 length equals 15 residues.

The rearrangement joins TRBV5-1 to TRBJ1-6; possible D gene TRBD1, 6 bases. Trimming took 1 base from V and 0 from J, leaving 11 bases between them. The CDR3 length is 17 residues. Per the germline V gene, CDR1 is SGHRS and CDR2 is YFSETQ. The CDR3, as DNA: TGCGCCAGCAGCTTGTCTACAGGGTCCTCCTATAATTCACCCCTCCACTTT. Amino acids: CASSLSTGSSYNSPLHF.

The chain uses TRBV25-1 and TRBJ2-7; TRBD2 agrees at 7 bases. The J segment lost 6 bases and the V segment lost 1 base, leaving 9 bases of the junction unmatched. The CDR3 extends over 15 amino acids. The germline V gene has CDR1 MGHDK and CDR2 SYGVNS. The CDR3 nucleotides are TGTGCCAGCAGTGAATTGGGCGGGTCGGGGGGCGAGCAGTACTTC. This translates into CASSELGGSGGEQYF.

This chain joins TRBV11-2 and TRBJ2-6, with 8 bases aligning to TRBD1. Germline CDR1 SGHAT, CDR2 FQNNGV. There are 18 residues in the CDR3. Trimming cost V 0 bases and J 0 bases; bases outside gene matches: 4. The CDR3 DNA sequence: TGTGCCAGCAGCTTAGACGGACAGGGTCTCTCTGGGGCCAACGTCCTGACTTTC. Translated: CASSLDGQGLSGANVLTF.

This clone has more than one count but fewer than ten. V usage is TRBV7-3 and J usage is TRBJ2-5; D might be TRBD1 (5 bases). V lost 5 bases, J lost 3 bases, and 10 bases lay in between. CDR1 and CDR2 from the germline V gene are SGHTA and FQGTGA. The CDR3 consists of 13 residues. DNA for the CDR3: TGTGCCAGCAGCCAAGGGGTCAAAGAGACCCAGTACTTC. This encodes CASSQGVKETQYF.

The rearrangement links TRBV5-1 to TRBJ1-2, with 9 positions matching TRBD1. Germline CDR1 reads SGHRS; CDR2 reads YFSETQ. This CDR3 has 14 amino acids. With V trimmed by 0 bases and J by 5 bases, 2 bases remained unmatched. The chain's CDR3 is CASSLEGQGYGYTF. DNA of the CDR3: TGCGCCAGCAGCTTGGAGGGACAGGGTTATGGCTACACCTTC.

The rearrangement uses TRBV6-5 and TRBJ2-1, with D maybe TRBD2 (7 bases). CDR1 is MNHEY, CDR2 SVGAGI, per germline. Trimming left V 7 bases short and J 4 bases short, with 14 bases between. The CDR3 totals 14 residues. The CDR3 loop reads CASKEGGGYNEQFF. The CDR3 DNA follows: TGTGCCAGCAAGGAGGGGGGGGGTTACAATGAGCAGTTCTTC.

V usage is TRBV6-5 and J usage is TRBJ1-1; D possibly corresponds to TRBD1 (6 bases). Germline CDR1 MNHEY, CDR2 SVGAGI. The CDR3 has 15 amino acids. Trimming took off 8 bases at V and 0 bases at J, with 16 bases between the two ends. CDR3 DNA: TGTGCCAGCCTTGGGCAGGGGCATATGAACACTGAAGCTTTCTTT. This gives the protein CASLGQGHMNTEAFF.

This clone appeared a single time. The rearrangement joins TRBV7-2 to TRBJ2-1; no definite D call. Germline CDR1 SGHTA, CDR2 FQGNSA. Between the trimmed V and J ends, which lost 1 base and 5 bases, there was a span of 6 bases. There are 13 residues in the CDR3. The CDR3 loop reads CASSLVQDNEQFF. In nucleotides, the CDR3 is TGTGCCAGCAGCTTAGTTCAGGACAATGAGCAGTTCTTC. Full variable domain (missing parts from reference TRBV7-2 and TRBJ2-1): GAGVSQSPSNKVTEKGKDVELRCDPISGHTALYWYRQSLGQGLEFLIYFQGNSAPDKSGLPSDRFSAERTGGSVSTLTIQRTQQEDSAVYLCASSLVQDNEQFFGPGTRLTVL.

The CDR3 loop is CAISFSGDTDTQYF. The CDR3 coding sequence is TGTGCCATCAGTTTTAGCGGGGACACAGATACGCAGTATTTT. The gene calls are TRBV10-3 and TRBJ2-3, with TRBD2 matching over 8 bases. This CDR3 region has 14 residues. After removal of 5 bases from V and 2 bases from J, the junction contained 3 bases not matched to a gene. Germline V gene sequence: CDR1 ENHRY, CDR2 SYGVKD.

V gene TRBV5-1 combines with J gene TRBJ2-1, with D tentatively TRBD2 (6 bases). CDR1 and CDR2 (germline): SGHRS, YFSETQ. This CDR3 region has 18 residues. Trimming took 4 bases from V and 0 from J, leaving 20 bases between them. CDR3 protein: CASSGGEYHLSSYNEQFF. For the CDR3, the DNA is TGCGCCAGCAGCGGCGGGGAGTACCACCTCAGCTCCTACAATGAGCAGTTCTTC. Using reference TRBV5-1 and TRBJ2-1 for the parts outside the CDR3, the full variable domain is KAGVTQTPRYLIKTRGQQVTLSCSPISGHRSVSWYQQTPGQGLQFLFEYFSETQRNKGNFPGRFSGRQFSNSRSEMNVSTLELGDSALYLCASSGGEYHLSSYNEQFFGPGTRLTVL.

This chain joins TRBV3-1 (or the pseudogene TRBV3-2) and TRBJ2-1, with 16 bases fitting TRBD2. CDR3 length equals 16 residues. CDR1 is LGHDT and CDR2 is YNNKEL in the germline V gene (reference sequence). Losses at the gene ends were 2 bases for V and 12 bases for J; bases not matched to a gene: 7. The DNA of the CDR3 is TGTGCCAGCAGCCAACGTGGGACTAGCGGGGGGGCGCGGCAGTTCTTC. Its translation: CASSQRGTSGGARQFF.

The gene calls are TRBV10-1 and TRBJ2-5, with TRBD2 as a possible D gene (7 bases). The germline V gene has CDR1 WNHNN and CDR2 SYGVQD (reference sequence). The CDR3 totals 14 residues. Between the trimmed V and J ends, which lost 2 bases and 5 bases, there was a span of 12 bases. CDR3 in amino acids: CASSERGGLETQYF. Here the CDR3 DNA reads TGCGCCAGCAGTGAGAGGGGGGGGTTGGAGACCCAGTACTTC.

The V gene is TRBV27, the J gene TRBJ1-2; maybe TRBD1 (5 bases). V was pared by 6 bases and J by 3 bases, with 14 bases between. CDR3 length: 14 amino acids. Germline CDR1 is MNHEY and CDR2 is SMNVEV (reference sequence). For the CDR3, the DNA is TGTGCCAGCAGCCCCCTCGGGGGTGACTATGGCTACACCTTC. It specifies CASSPLGGDYGYTF.

The chain couples TRBV15 to TRBJ2-5; TRBD2 aligns across 10 bases. This CDR3 contains 15 residues. Germline values: CDR1 LNHNV, CDR2 YYDKDF (reference sequence). The V and J ends lost 1 base and 7 bases, in that order; junction bases with no gene match: 6. CDR3 sequence: CATSRGTSGPGTQYF. The CDR3 DNA is TGTGCCACCAGCAGAGGGACTAGCGGCCCTGGGACCCAGTACTTC.

This sequence joins TRBV6-5 and TRBJ2-1, with D perhaps TRBD2 (5 bases). V was cut by 8 bases and J by 0 bases, with 8 bases left in between. Germline loops: CDR1 MNHEY, CDR2 SVGAGI. The CDR3 contains 13 residues. The CDR3 loop is CASQAGSYNEQFF. The CDR3 DNA is TGTGCCAGCCAGGCGGGCTCCTACAATGAGCAGTTCTTC.

V gene TRBV27 combines with J gene TRBJ1-2; a possible D gene is TRBD1 (5 bases). Per germline, CDR1 MNHEY and CDR2 SMNVEV (reference sequence). CDR3 length: 14 residues. V lost 3 bases and J 5 bases, leaving 13 bases between the germline ends. The chain's CDR3 is CASSFGGAGYGYTF. The CDR3 bases are TGTGCCAGCAGTTTCGGCGGGGCTGGGTATGGCTACACCTTC.

This chain uses TRBV7-6 with TRBJ2-1; the D gene is possibly TRBD1 (6 bases). Germline assignment: CDR1 SGHVS and CDR2 FNYEAQ. This CDR3 is 15 amino acids long. V was pared by 6 bases and J by 1 base, with 13 bases between. The CDR3 protein is CASSHYRGSYNEQFF. CDR3 coding DNA: TGTGCCAGCAGTCATTATAGGGGGTCCTACAATGAGCAGTTCTTC.

This clone has more than one count but fewer than ten. The rearrangement links TRBV5-1 to TRBJ1-2, with 8 bases lining up with TRBD1. The CDR3 runs 13 residues. CDR1 SGHRS and CDR2 YFSETQ come from the germline V gene. J lost 4 bases, V lost 3 bases, and 2 bases had no gene match. As DNA, the CDR3 is TGCGCCAGCAGCTCCGGACAGGGCTATGGCTACACCTTC. Its translation: CASSSGQGYGYTF.

This clone was found once. The CDR3 protein is CASSFLDRAGYGYTF. The CDR3, as DNA: TGCGCCAGCAGCTTCCTGGACAGGGCTGGCTATGGCTACACCTTC. The chain links TRBV5-1 to TRBJ1-2; 8 bases match TRBD1. The length of the CDR3 is 15 residues. The germline V gene has CDR1 SGHRS and CDR2 YFSETQ. V lost 2 bases, J lost 4 bases, and 7 bases stayed unmatched.

This chain connects TRBV5-6 to TRBJ1-4; perhaps TRBD1 as D (5 bases). CDR1 is SGHDT, CDR2 YYEEEE, per germline. The CDR3 runs 15 residues. Deletions cut 3 bases from V and 7 bases from J, with 16 bases between. DNA for the CDR3: TGTGCCAGCAGCTACGAGACAGCGGGCGGTGAAAAACTGTTTTTT. It is translated as CASSYETAGGEKLFF.

The rearrangement uses TRBV2 and TRBJ1-1; D remains unclear. Deletions cut 8 bases from V and 1 base from J, with 23 bases between. CDR1 is SNHLY, CDR2 FYNNEI, per germline. There are 17 residues in the CDR3. The CDR3: CASGRERTGISNTEAFF. For the CDR3, the DNA is TGTGCCAGCGGCCGGGAAAGGACCGGGATATCGAACACTGAAGCTTTCTTT.

V is TRBV6-5 and J is TRBJ2-5; 8 positions agree with TRBD1. The germline V gene has CDR1 MNHEY and CDR2 SVGAGI. V gave up 6 bases and J gave up 5 bases; unmatched junction bases: 11. This CDR3 contains 15 residues. The CDR3, as DNA: TGTGCCAGCAGACCCCCGGACAGGGTATACGAGACCCAGTACTTC. Its protein is CASRPPDRVYETQYF.

The chain has TRBV2 and TRBJ1-5, with 7 bases that match TRBD1. This CDR3 has 17 residues. Germline CDR1 reads SNHLY; CDR2 reads FYNNEI. Germline trimming cut 2 bases from V and 10 bases from J; bases unmatched to any gene: 17. The CDR3 is CASSETPGGRKRGPQHF. The CDR3 DNA reads TGTGCCAGCAGTGAAACCCCAGGGGGGCGGAAAAGAGGACCCCAGCATTTT.

The V and J genes are TRBV5-1 and TRBJ1-5, with D possibly being TRBD1 (6 bases). Between the trimmed V and J ends, which lost 0 bases and 0 bases, there was a span of 10 bases. Germline V gene sequence: CDR1 SGHRS, CDR2 YFSETQ. The CDR3 is 16 residues long. The CDR3 nucleotides read TGCGCCAGCAGCTTGGGGACAGTTAATAGCAATCAGCCCCAGCATTTT. Translation gives CASSLGTVNSNQPQHF.

This clone has a count of ten or more. This rearrangement joins TRBV19 to TRBJ1-3; D may be TRBD1 (5 bases). The CDR3 covers 16 residues. The germline V and J ends were trimmed by 6 bases and 8 bases, with 23 bases remaining between them. Germline CDR1 and CDR2: LNHDA and SQIVND (reference sequence). The chain's CDR3 is CASRYRTWKLPHTIYF. CDR3 bases: TGTGCCAGTAGGTACAGGACCTGGAAGCTTCCCCACACCATATATTTT.

The CDR3 loop reads CASSYRQGTRNTIYF. CDR3 nucleotides: TGTGCCAGCAGCTATCGACAGGGGACGAGAAACACCATATATTTT. The V call is TRBV7-8, the J call TRBJ1-3; TRBD1 matches at 8 bases. CDR1 SGHVS and CDR2 FQNEAQ come from the germline V gene. CDR3 size: 15 residues. With 4 bases clipped from V and 5 bases from J, the junction kept 7 bases outside the gene matches.

V gene TRBV5-1 combines with J gene TRBJ2-5; no clear D gene. This CDR3 region has 14 residues. Between the trimmed V and J ends, which lost 0 bases and 6 bases, there was a span of 12 bases. Germline CDR1 reads SGHRS; CDR2 reads YFSETQ. CDR3 sequence: CASSLVSPPQTQYF. The DNA of the CDR3 is TGCGCCAGCAGCTTGGTTAGCCCCCCCCAGACCCAGTACTTC.

The chain employs TRBV28 and TRBJ1-2; D is undetermined. The CDR3 runs 12 residues. Trimming took 7 bases from V and 4 from J, leaving 10 bases between them. Looked up from germline, CDR1 is MDHEN and CDR2 is SYDVKM. This CDR3 is CASMESRYGYTF. In DNA, the CDR3 is TGTGCCAGCATGGAGAGTCGCTATGGCTACACCTTC.

The V gene is TRBV12-5, the J gene TRBJ2-3, with 8 bases fitting TRBD2. J was trimmed by 4 bases and V by 0 bases; bases with no gene match: 9. Germline-derived CDR1 and CDR2 are LGHNT and FRNRAP. The CDR3 runs 17 residues. The chain's CDR3 is CASGLVPGLEGPDTQYF. The CDR3 coding sequence is TGTGCTAGTGGTTTGGTGCCGGGACTAGAAGGGCCAGATACGCAGTATTTT.